The table lists the clone carrying this T cell receptor (beta chain) with a count of one. The antigen is not known. Germline and junction disagree at one end, which may indicate a read error. Priming with a constant-region primer yielded TCR beta cDNA from about 500 ng total RNA. Three nested multiplex PCR rounds, a slightly modified ARM-PCR method, built the TCR beta libraries. Running roughly 10 cycles apiece, the first two PCR rounds relied on TRBV1-TRBV30 forward primers together with a C-beta reverse primer. TCRdb independently ran MiXCR on the multiplex PCR reads; one entry per CDR3 protein. The table shows 110,000 or so distinct CDR3 sequences, with around 83% occurring only once. The CDR3 runs to 17 residues. CDR1 and CDR2 (germline): SQVTM, ANQGSEA. This entry is derived from a study of tumor-infiltrating lymphocytes in primary liver carcinoma. Broader study findings: Tumor-blood pairs (like tumor-adjacent pairs) overlapped less than tumor region pairs did.

For each extraction, RNA and DNA were obtained together from roughly 20-30 mg of unsorted bulk tissue. The sequenced sample consisted of liver tumor tissue from sampling region 3. Documented subset: tumor region T3, left-lateral pole. V and J are TRBV29-1 and TRBJ2-6; tentative D call: TRBD1 (5 bases). This TCR derives from a man aged 40-50 years with primary liver carcinoma and hepatitis B virus infection. The CDR3 region is CSVEDTSNNTGANLLTF. CDR3 DNA: TGCAGCGTTGAAGACACCTCGAATAATACTGGGGCCAACCTCCTGACTTTC. The complete variable domain, with remaining parts taken from reference TRBV29-1 and TRBJ2-6, reads SAVISQKPSRDICQRGTSLTIQCQVDSQVTMMFWYRQQPGQSLTLIATANQGSEATYESGFVIDKFPISRPNLTFSTLTVSNMSPEDSSIYLCSVEDTSNNTGANLLTFGAGSRLTVL.